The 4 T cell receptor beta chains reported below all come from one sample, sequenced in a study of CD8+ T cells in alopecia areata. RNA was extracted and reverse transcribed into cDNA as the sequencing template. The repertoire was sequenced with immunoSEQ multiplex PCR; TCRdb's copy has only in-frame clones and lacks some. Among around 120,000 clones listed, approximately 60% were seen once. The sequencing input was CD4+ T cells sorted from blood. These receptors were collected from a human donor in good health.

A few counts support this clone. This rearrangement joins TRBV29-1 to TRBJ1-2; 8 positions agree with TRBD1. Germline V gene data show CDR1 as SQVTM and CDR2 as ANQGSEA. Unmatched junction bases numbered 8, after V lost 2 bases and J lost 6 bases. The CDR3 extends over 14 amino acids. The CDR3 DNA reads TGCAGCGTTGAAAGGAGACAGGGGAGGGATGGCTACACCTTC. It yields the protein CSVERRQGRDGYTF. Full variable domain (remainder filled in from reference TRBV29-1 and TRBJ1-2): SAVISQKPSRDICQRGTSLTIQCQVDSQVTMMFWYRQQPGQSLTLIATANQGSEATYESGFVIDKFPISRPNLTFSTLTVSNMSPEDSSIYLCSVERRQGRDGYTFGSGTRLTVV.

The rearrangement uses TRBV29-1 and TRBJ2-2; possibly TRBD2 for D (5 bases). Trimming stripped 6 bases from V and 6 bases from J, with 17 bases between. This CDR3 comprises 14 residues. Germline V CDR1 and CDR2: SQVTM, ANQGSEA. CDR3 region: CSVTTRGTSGELFF. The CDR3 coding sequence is TGCAGCGTGACTACTCGGGGAACCTCCGGGGAGCTGTTTTTT.

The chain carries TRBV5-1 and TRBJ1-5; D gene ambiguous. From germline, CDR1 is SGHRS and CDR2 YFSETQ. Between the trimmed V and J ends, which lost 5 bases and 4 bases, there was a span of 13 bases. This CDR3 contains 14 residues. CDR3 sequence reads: CASRPGRENQPQHF. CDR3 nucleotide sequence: TGCGCCAGCAGGCCTGGACGGGAAAATCAGCCCCAGCATTTT.

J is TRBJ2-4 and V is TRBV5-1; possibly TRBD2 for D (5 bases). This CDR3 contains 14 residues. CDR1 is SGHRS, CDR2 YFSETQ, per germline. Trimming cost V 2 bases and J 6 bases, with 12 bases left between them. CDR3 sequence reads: CASSFLDSPNIQYF. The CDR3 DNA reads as TGCGCCAGCAGCTTCCTGGACTCCCCAAACATTCAGTACTTC. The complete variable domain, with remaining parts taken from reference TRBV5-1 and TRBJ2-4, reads KAGVTQTPRYLIKTRGQQVTLSCSPISGHRSVSWYQQTPGQGLQFLFEYFSETQRNKGNFPGRFSGRQFSNSRSEMNVSTLELGDSALYLCASSFLDSPNIQYFGAGTRLSVL.